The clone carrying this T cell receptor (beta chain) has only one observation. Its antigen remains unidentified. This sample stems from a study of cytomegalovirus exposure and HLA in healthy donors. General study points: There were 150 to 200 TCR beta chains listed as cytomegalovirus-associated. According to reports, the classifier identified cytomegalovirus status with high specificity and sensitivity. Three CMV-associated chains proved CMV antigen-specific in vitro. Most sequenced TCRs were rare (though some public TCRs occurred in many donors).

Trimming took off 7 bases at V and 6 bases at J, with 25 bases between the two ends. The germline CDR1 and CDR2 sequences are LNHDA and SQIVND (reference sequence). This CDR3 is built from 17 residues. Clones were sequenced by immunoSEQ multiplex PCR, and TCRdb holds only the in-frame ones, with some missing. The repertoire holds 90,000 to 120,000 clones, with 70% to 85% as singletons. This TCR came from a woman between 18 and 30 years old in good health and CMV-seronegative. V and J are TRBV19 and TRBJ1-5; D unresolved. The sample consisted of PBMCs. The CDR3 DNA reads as TGTGCCAGTACGTCGGATTCGGCCAAAGCTTCAGGTCAGCCCCAGCATTTT. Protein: CASTSDSAKASGQPQHF.